The next 7 T cell receptor beta chains were all read from a single sample in a study of T cells in Graves' hyperthyroidism and ophthalmopathy. The source material, RNA transcripts, was used to amplify TCR beta CDR3 regions. During a first-round RT-PCR of the TCR CDR3, the HTBI primer set was used. TCRdb used MiXCR to reprocess the multiplex PCR reads, holding one entry per CDR3 protein. This sample has around 500,000 distinct CDR3 sequences; roughly an eighth occur once, and the top ten carry under 20%. The sequenced sample was blood. These TCRs come from a woman aged 18-29 years with Graves' hyperthyroidism.

This clonotype has ten or more counts. Here the CDR3 DNA reads TGCAGCGTCCCTTCGGGGGGGTCTAACTATGGCTACACCTTC. The encoded protein is CSVPSGGSNYGYTF. The V gene is TRBV29-1, the J gene TRBJ1-2; tentatively, D is TRBD1 (5 bases). The CDR3 is 14 residues long. Germline V gene lookup returns CDR1 SQVTM and CDR2 ANQGSEA. V lost 6 bases and J lost 0, with 14 bases in between. The complete variable domain, with remaining parts taken from reference TRBV29-1 and TRBJ1-2, reads SAVISQKPSRDICQRGTSLTIQCQVDSQVTMMFWYRQQPGQSLTLIATANQGSEATYESGFVIDKFPISRPNLTFSTLTVSNMSPEDSSIYLCSVPSGGSNYGYTFGSGTRLTVV.

This clonotype was recorded many times. The J gene is TRBJ1-1, the V gene TRBV7-9; D not certain. The CDR3 is made up of 13 amino acids. Trimming pared 6 bases from V and 3 bases from J, leaving 11 bases between. Germline CDR1 is SEHNR and CDR2 is FQNEAQ (reference sequence). The CDR3: CASSRKSDTEAFF. As DNA, the CDR3 is TGTGCCAGCAGTCGGAAGAGTGACACTGAAGCTTTCTTT.

The chain combines TRBV5-8 with TRBJ2-4, with D possibly TRBD1 on 6 matching bases. The V and J ends lost 1 base and 7 bases respectively, with 12 bases between them. This CDR3 contains 14 residues. Germline V lookup: CDR1 SGHTS, CDR2 YDEGEE. The CDR3 sequence: CASSLRGSKNIQYF. CDR3 DNA: TGTGCCAGCAGCTTGAGGGGGTCAAAGAACATTCAGTACTTC.

This clonotype was recorded at least ten times. The chain is built from TRBV5-1 and TRBJ1-5, with D perhaps matching TRBD1 (5 bases). The germline V gene encodes CDR1 SGHRS and CDR2 YFSETQ. V dropped 0 bases and J dropped 6 bases, with 13 bases sitting between them. The CDR3 runs to 15 residues. The CDR3 sequence is CASSLAPGETQPQHF. The CDR3 coding sequence is TGCGCCAGCAGCTTGGCCCCGGGGGAGACTCAGCCCCAGCATTTT.

This clonotype was seen more than once but under ten times. The rearrangement joins TRBV7-3 to TRBJ1-1; D call uncertain. Germline lookup yields CDR1 SGHTA and CDR2 FQGTGA. The CDR3 spans 15 residues. Trimming pared 5 bases from V and 0 bases from J, leaving 13 bases between. The CDR3 loop is CASSRDPAVNTEAFF. As DNA, the CDR3 is TGTGCCAGCAGCCGAGACCCTGCCGTGAACACTGAAGCTTTCTTT.

The chain links TRBV6-1 to TRBJ1-5; D unresolved. The CDR3 contains 13 residues. V shed 7 bases and J shed 0 bases, with 7 bases lying between them. Looked up from germline, CDR1 is MNHNS and CDR2 is SASEGT. The CDR3 protein is CASIYGSNQPQHF. CDR3 sequence (DNA): TGTGCCAGCATATACGGTAGCAATCAGCCCCAGCATTTT.

This clonotype was counted a few times. This CDR3 reads CASSVAPSGRAGELFF. CDR3 nucleotides: TGTGCCAGCAGCGTAGCTCCTAGCGGGAGGGCCGGGGAGCTGTTTTTT. The gene calls are TRBV9 and TRBJ2-2; TRBD2 matches 12 bases. The V gene end was trimmed by 0 bases and the J gene end by 6 bases; junction bases not matched to a gene: 3. Germline CDR1 SGDLS, CDR2 YYNGEE. This CDR3 comprises 16 residues.